The rows below give T cell receptor beta chains drawn from one sample of a study of T cell repertoires in cytomegalovirus infection. Their antigens remain unidentified. TCRdb re-analysed the reads in MiXCR, keeping a single row per CDR3 protein. The sample records tens of thousands of distinct CDR3 sequences, 35% to 45% being singletons. Specimen: CD8+ T cells from cultured PBMCs, collected from culture after CMV antigen stimulation. These receptors originate from a human donor in good health (CMV status not recorded). Some clones in this sample may be carry-over from other donors' samples. CDR3s include the opening cysteine and the closing phenylalanine or tryptophan. The order of the fields is V gene, clone size, D gene, J gene, CDR3 protein, CDR3 DNA. The D gene is left open where the match is weak. Size tells how often a clone was seen (once, few, many) or the class of an expanded clone, and some rows leave it out.

V gene: TRBV7-8; clone size: .; D gene: .; J gene: TRBJ2-7; CDR3 protein: CASSLALLSGYEQYF; CDR3 DNA: TGTGCCAGCAGCTTAGCGCTCCTCTCGGGCTACGAGCAGTACTTC
V gene: TRBV2; clone size: .; D gene: .; J gene: TRBJ2-5; CDR3 protein: CASSEQGGQETQYF; CDR3 DNA: TGTGCCAGCAGTGAACAGGGAGGCCAAGAGACCCAGTACTTC
V gene: TRBV28; clone size: .; D gene: .; J gene: TRBJ1-3; CDR3 protein: CASSLDGGSGNTIYF; CDR3 DNA: TGTGCCAGCAGTTTGGATGGGGGCTCTGGAAACACCATATATTTT
V gene: TRBV5-4; clone size: few; D gene: .; J gene: TRBJ1-1; CDR3 protein: CASSTGGDTEAFF; CDR3 DNA: TGTGCCAGCAGCACTGGGGGAGACACTGAAGCTTTCTTT
V gene: TRBV12-3/TRBV12-4; clone size: .; D gene: .; J gene: TRBJ2-6; CDR3 protein: CASSFSPPAGANVLTF; CDR3 DNA: TGTGCCAGCAGTTTTTCCCCTCCTGCCGGGGCCAACGTCCTGACTTTC
V gene: TRBV12-3/TRBV12-4; clone size: few; D gene: .; J gene: TRBJ1-2; CDR3 protein: CASRPDVEIGGYTF; CDR3 DNA: TGTGCCAGCAGGCCGGACGTGGAAATCGGTGGCTACACCTTC
V gene: TRBV11-3; clone size: .; D gene: TRBD2; J gene: TRBJ2-1; CDR3 protein: CASSARSGLGNANEQFF; CDR3 DNA: TGTGCCAGCAGCGCTCGCTCCGGACTAGGAAATGCCAATGAGCAGTTCTTC
V gene: TRBV20-1; clone size: .; D gene: TRBD1; J gene: TRBJ2-1; CDR3 protein: CSALAGTGGADEQFF; CDR3 DNA: TGCAGTGCGCTTGCCGGGACAGGGGGCGCAGATGAGCAGTTCTTC
V gene: TRBV2; clone size: .; D gene: .; J gene: TRBJ2-3; CDR3 protein: CASTDSTDTQYF; CDR3 DNA: TGTGCCAGCACCGACAGCACAGATACGCAGTATTTT
V gene: TRBV20-1; clone size: .; D gene: TRBD2; J gene: TRBJ2-7; CDR3 protein: CSAGIPGLPSYEQYF; CDR3 DNA: TGCAGTGCTGGTATCCCGGGACTACCTTCCTACGAGCAGTACTTC
V gene: TRBV7-2; clone size: few; D gene: .; J gene: TRBJ1-1; CDR3 protein: CASSLEGGFNTEAFF; CDR3 DNA: TGTGCCAGCAGCTTAGAGGGGGGGTTTAACACTGAAGCTTTCTTT
V gene: TRBV6-5; clone size: many; D gene: TRBD2; J gene: TRBJ2-1; CDR3 protein: CASSYGLAGVLAEQFF; CDR3 DNA: TGTGCCAGCAGTTACGGACTAGCGGGGGTCCTGGCAGAGCAGTTCTTC
V gene: TRBV12-3/TRBV12-4; clone size: .; D gene: TRBD1; J gene: TRBJ2-7; CDR3 protein: CASTGVGTEYEQYF; CDR3 DNA: TGTGCCAGCACCGGGGTTGGGACAGAGTACGAGCAGTACTTC
V gene: TRBV7-9; clone size: few; D gene: .; J gene: TRBJ1-6; CDR3 protein: CASKGVNSPLHF; CDR3 DNA: TGTGCCAGCAAAGGGGTTAATTCACCCCTCCACTTT
V gene: TRBV5-4; clone size: .; D gene: .; J gene: TRBJ2-7; CDR3 protein: CASRPGSGVSSYEQYF; CDR3 DNA: TGTGCCAGCAGACCGGGATCGGGAGTGAGCTCCTACGAGCAGTACTTC
V gene: TRBV5-4; clone size: .; D gene: .; J gene: TRBJ2-6; CDR3 protein: CASSLPGTGANVLTF; CDR3 DNA: TGTGCCAGCAGCTTGCCAGGGACTGGGGCCAACGTCCTGACTTTC
V gene: TRBV27; clone size: few; D gene: .; J gene: TRBJ1-5; CDR3 protein: CASSPRGASNQPQHF; CDR3 DNA: TGTGCCAGCAGTCCCCGGGGGGCCAGCAATCAGCCCCAGCATTTT
V gene: TRBV11-3; clone size: few; D gene: .; J gene: TRBJ2-5; CDR3 protein: CASSYGGPEETQYF; CDR3 DNA: TGTGCCAGCAGCTACGGGGGGCCTGAAGAGACCCAGTACTTC
V gene: TRBV24-1; clone size: .; D gene: .; J gene: TRBJ2-1; CDR3 protein: CATSDRNEQFF; CDR3 DNA: TGTGCCACCAGTGATAGGAATGAGCAGTTCTTC